This TCR beta chain was profiled in a study of metastatic and nonmetastatic thyroid tumors. This clone has ten or more counts. Patients were all untreated before their thyroid surgery. TCRdb re-called the PCR reads through MiXCR. The sample records about 19,000 clones, over 20% being singletons. Germline V gene lookup returns CDR1 DFQATT and CDR2 SNEGSKA (reference sequence). Trimming removed 1 base from V and 6 bases from J, with 9 bases in between. The CDR3 covers 12 residues. V gene TRBV20-1 combines with J gene TRBJ1-1, with D possibly TRBD1 on 6 matching bases. The sequencing input was tumor tissue. This clonotype originated in a male donor with papillary thyroid cancer or a benign thyroid nodule (not recorded which). Some clones in this sample may be carry-over from other donors' samples. The CDR3 here is CSARVGGSEAFF. Written as DNA, the CDR3 is TGCAGTGCTAGAGTTGGGGGCTCTGAAGCTTTCTTT.